A selection of T cell receptor beta chains follows, all from one sample in a study of blood T cell repertoires in COVID-19. Data came from immunoSEQ multiplex PCR; TCRdb stores just in-frame clones and leaves some out. The sample comprises about 54,000 clones, less than 95% of which are singletons, and 7.5% to 9.5% rests with the top ten. Sequencing input: peripheral blood. These receptor sequences come from a woman aged 40 to 50 with active COVID-19. The CDR3 runs from the conserved cysteine through the conserved F or W. The D gene is left open where the match is weak. The size of a clone is reported for some rows only, either as once, few or many, or as a class for expanded clones.

J	D	V	size	DNA	CDR3
TRBJ1-1	.	TRBV19	.	TGTGCCAGTAGTATACGGCAGGGAGGGACTGAAGCTTTCTTT	CASSIRQGGTEAFF
TRBJ1-1	TRBD1	TRBV5-4	.	TGTGCCAGCAGCTTGCTAAGCTGGGACAGGGGGAACACTGAAGCTTTCTTT	CASSLLSWDRGNTEAFF
TRBJ2-1	TRBD1	TRBV2	.	TGTGCCAGCAGTTCGGACAGGGGGACATACAATGAGCAGTTCTTC	CASSSDRGTYNEQFF
TRBJ2-2	.	TRBV5-6	.	TGTGCCAGCAGCTTCAGATACACCGGGGAGCTGTTTTTT	CASSFRYTGELFF
TRBJ2-3	.	TRBV11-2	.	TGTGCCAGCAGCTTTGGCGGGACTAGCACAGATACGCAGTATTTT	CASSFGGTSTDTQYF
TRBJ2-7	TRBD1	TRBV12-3/TRBV12-4	.	TGTGCCAGCACCACAGGGGAAGTCTACGAGCAGTACTTC	CASTTGEVYEQYF
TRBJ1-4	.	TRBV5-1	.	TGCGCCAGCAGCTTGTATTCTCAACCAGGTGAAAAACTGTTTTTT	CASSLYSQPGEKLFF
TRBJ1-1	.	TRBV2	.	TGTGCCAGCAGTGAACGGGGGTGGCGGACTGAAGCTTTCTTT	CASSERGWRTEAFF
TRBJ2-1	TRBD1	TRBV13	.	TGTGCCAGCAGCTGGACAGGGCTAAATGAGCAGTTCTTC	CASSWTGLNEQFF
TRBJ2-6	TRBD2	TRBV27	.	TGTGCCAGCAGTAGGGACTATGGGGCCAACGTCCTGACTTTC	CASSRDYGANVLTF
TRBJ1-4	.	TRBV16	.	TGTGCCAGCAGCCTTCCGACAGGCGAGGCGGAAAAACTGTTTTTT	CASSLPTGEAEKLFF
TRBJ1-1	.	TRBV7-2	.	TGTGCCAGCAGCTTAGGACAGCTTATTATGAACACTGAAGCTTTCTTT	CASSLGQLIMNTEAFF
TRBJ2-1	TRBD2	TRBV9	.	TGTGCCAGCAGCGTAGCTCTAGCGGGGGGGCTAGGAAGCGGACTTAATGAGCAGTTCTTC	CASSVALAGGLGSGLNEQFF
TRBJ1-6	.	TRBV30	.	TGTGCCTGGACCCGGGATCCCCGAAGCCCCCTCCACTTT	CAWTRDPRSPLHF
TRBJ1-1	TRBD1	TRBV29-1	.	TGCAGCGTTGTATCCCGGGACAGGAAAGTCAGGGACACTGAAGCTTTCTTT	CSVVSRDRKVRDTEAFF
TRBJ1-3	.	TRBV6-5	.	TGTGCCAGCAGTCGGGGGGCGACAACTGGAAACACCATATATTTT	CASSRGATTGNTIYF
TRBJ2-1	TRBD2	TRBV11-2	.	TGTGCCAGCAGCCCTAGCGGGGGGAAGTACAATGAGCAGTTCTTC	CASSPSGGKYNEQFF
TRBJ1-1	.	TRBV27	.	TGTGCCAGCAGTTCCCCGGGAGGGCCAGACACTGAAGCTTTCTTT	CASSSPGGPDTEAFF
TRBJ1-1	TRBD1	TRBV23-1	once	TGCGCCAGCAGTCAAGCCCTTTTGGTCAGGGACAGGGGGCTGAACACTGAAGCTTTCTTT	CASSQALLVRDRGLNTEAFF
TRBJ1-3	.	TRBV30	.	TGTGCCTGGAGGACACCTTCTGGAAACACCATATATTTT	CAWRTPSGNTIYF
TRBJ1-1	.	TRBV4-2	.	TGTGCCAGCAGCCATCATTTCCTCGACAGGAACACTGAAGCTTTCTTT	CASSHHFLDRNTEAFF
TRBJ2-7	.	TRBV30	.	TGTGCCTGGAGTGTAGGCGGGTTCTCCTACGAGCAGTACTTC	CAWSVGGFSYEQYF
TRBJ1-6	TRBD1	TRBV6-5	.	TGTGCCAGGGATGACAGGGTCCCCTATAATTCACCCCTCCACTTT	CARDDRVPYNSPLHF
TRBJ1-1	TRBD1	TRBV19	once	TGTGCCAGTAGTAGGGGACAGCTGAACACTGAAGCTTTCTTT	CASSRGQLNTEAFF
TRBJ2-7	.	TRBV27	.	TGTGCCAGCAGTTTTGGGGTTGGTACCCCGGGATACGAGCAGTACTTC	CASSFGVGTPGYEQYF
TRBJ2-5	TRBD1	TRBV10-3	.	TGTGCCATCAGCCAGGGGGCTGAGGAGACCCAGTACTTC	CAISQGAEETQYF
TRBJ1-1	TRBD1	TRBV4-1	.	TGCGCCAGCAGCCAAGATGGGAACAGGGGGCTAGTTGAAGCTTTCTTT	CASSQDGNRGLVEAFF
TRBJ1-1	TRBD1	TRBV5-6	.	TGTGCCAGCAGCTCGGGACAGGTTGGCACTGAAGCTTTCTTT	CASSSGQVGTEAFF
TRBJ1-1	.	TRBV7-8	.	TGTGCCAGCAGCTTTAGGGAGAGTAGAGAGACTGAAGCTTTCTTT	CASSFRESRETEAFF
TRBJ1-2	TRBD1	TRBV7-3	.	TGTGCCAGCAGTTTGACCGGGACAGGGTTCTATGGCTACACCTTC	CASSLTGTGFYGYTF
TRBJ2-7	TRBD1	TRBV2	.	TGTGCCAGCAGGGCCGCGACAGGGGGCAACGAGCAGTACTTC	CASRAATGGNEQYF
TRBJ2-2	TRBD1	TRBV2	once	TGTGCCAGCAGTGAATTAGGGACAGGGAACACCGGGGAGCTGTTTTTT	CASSELGTGNTGELFF
TRBJ1-5	TRBD1	TRBV7-8	.	TGTGCCAGCAGCTTAGCCGACAGGGCTAATCAGCCCCAGCATTTT	CASSLADRANQPQHF
TRBJ1-4	TRBD1	TRBV9	.	TGTGCCAGCAGCGCTCAACAGGGGGGTGAAAAACTGTTTTTT	CASSAQQGGEKLFF
TRBJ2-1	.	TRBV5-1	.	TGCGCCAGCAGCTTCAGCGGTTCCTCCTACAATGAGCAGTTCTTC	CASSFSGSSYNEQFF
TRBJ1-6	.	TRBV27	.	TGTGCCAGCAGTTCGGGTGGAACTTCGTTGAGTAGAAATTCACCCCTCCACTTT	CASSSGGTSLSRNSPLHF
TRBJ2-7	TRBD1	TRBV19	.	TGTGCCAGTAGTATACGGGGACAGGGGAGCGACGAGCAGTACTTC	CASSIRGQGSDEQYF
TRBJ2-2	.	TRBV18	.	TGTGCCAGCTCACCACCGCAGGGATGGGCCGGGGAGCTGTTTTTT	CASSPPQGWAGELFF
TRBJ2-7	.	TRBV9	.	TGTGCCAGCAGCGTAGATATCAGAAACTACGAGCAGTACTTC	CASSVDIRNYEQYF
TRBJ2-1	.	TRBV7-9	.	TGTGCCAGCAGCTTAACAGTTGGTAACAATGAGCAGTTCTTC	CASSLTVGNNEQFF
TRBJ1-1	.	TRBV7-8	.	TGTGCCAGCAGCTTAGCGGGTTCCCGAGGCACTGAAGCTTTCTTT	CASSLAGSRGTEAFF
TRBJ1-2	.	TRBV11-2	.	TGTGCCAGCAGCCTGGGGCAGAACTATGGCTACACCTTC	CASSLGQNYGYTF